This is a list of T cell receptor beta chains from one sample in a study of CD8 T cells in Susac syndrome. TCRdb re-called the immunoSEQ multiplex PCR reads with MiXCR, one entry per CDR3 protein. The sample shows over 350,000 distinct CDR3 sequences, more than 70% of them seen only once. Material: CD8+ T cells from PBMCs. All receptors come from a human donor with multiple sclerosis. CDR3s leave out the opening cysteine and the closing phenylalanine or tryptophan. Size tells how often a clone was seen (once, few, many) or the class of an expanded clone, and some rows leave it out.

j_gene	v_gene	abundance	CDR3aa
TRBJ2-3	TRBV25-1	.	ASSEIARTHTGTDTQY
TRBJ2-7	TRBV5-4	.	ASSLEQGVNSYEQY
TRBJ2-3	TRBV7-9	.	ANSDTSGESSTDTQY
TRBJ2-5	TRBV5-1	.	ASSLVPNEGQETQY
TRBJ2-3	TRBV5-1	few	ASSLVGGGTDTQY
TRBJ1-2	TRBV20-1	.	SGGSVGEYGYT
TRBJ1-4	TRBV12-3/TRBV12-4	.	ASSLLPNEKLF
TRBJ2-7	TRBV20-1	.	SASPDGISSYEQY
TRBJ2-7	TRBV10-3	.	AIGRGYEQY
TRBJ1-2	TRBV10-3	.	AISGGSPGQRYGYT
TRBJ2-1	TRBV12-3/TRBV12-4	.	ASSFWTSGGYAYNEQF
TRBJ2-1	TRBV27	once	ASSRRLGNEQF
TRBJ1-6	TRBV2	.	ASSEPGQGTPLH
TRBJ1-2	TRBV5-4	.	ASSFGISGKAGT
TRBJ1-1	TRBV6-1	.	ASSIRGADTEAF
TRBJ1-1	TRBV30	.	ACQVGMGTEAF
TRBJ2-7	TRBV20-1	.	SARDPQGTGAYEQY
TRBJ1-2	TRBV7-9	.	ASINQGDANYGYT
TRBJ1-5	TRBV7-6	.	ASSFGTGVLQPQH
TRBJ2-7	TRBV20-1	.	SASDPATNPYEQY
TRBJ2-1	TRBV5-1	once	ASSGGLAGGNEQF
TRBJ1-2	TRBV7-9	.	ASSFIVGSNYGYT
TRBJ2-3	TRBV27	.	ASSLSPSGIYTDTQY
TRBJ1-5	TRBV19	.	ASSTWSDNQPQH
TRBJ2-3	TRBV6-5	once	ASSYSVPVLAGGARTDTQY
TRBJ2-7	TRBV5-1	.	ASSPGSISYEQY
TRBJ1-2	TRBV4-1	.	ASSQEDFNYGYT
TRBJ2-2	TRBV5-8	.	ASSLLTGAKPGELF
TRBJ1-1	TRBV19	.	ASSNYEGLNTEAF
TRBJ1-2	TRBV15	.	ATSHGRVNGYT
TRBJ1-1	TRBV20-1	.	SARSVGPDTEAF
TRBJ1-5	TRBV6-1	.	ASTPGQEYSNQPQH
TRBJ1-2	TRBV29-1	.	SVETGTGIYGYT
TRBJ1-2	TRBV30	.	AWSERVNGYT
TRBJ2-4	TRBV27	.	ASSLGALAKNIQY
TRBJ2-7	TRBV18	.	ASSPPHVTGPNEQY
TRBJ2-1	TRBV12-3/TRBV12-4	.	ASSLLGPEQF